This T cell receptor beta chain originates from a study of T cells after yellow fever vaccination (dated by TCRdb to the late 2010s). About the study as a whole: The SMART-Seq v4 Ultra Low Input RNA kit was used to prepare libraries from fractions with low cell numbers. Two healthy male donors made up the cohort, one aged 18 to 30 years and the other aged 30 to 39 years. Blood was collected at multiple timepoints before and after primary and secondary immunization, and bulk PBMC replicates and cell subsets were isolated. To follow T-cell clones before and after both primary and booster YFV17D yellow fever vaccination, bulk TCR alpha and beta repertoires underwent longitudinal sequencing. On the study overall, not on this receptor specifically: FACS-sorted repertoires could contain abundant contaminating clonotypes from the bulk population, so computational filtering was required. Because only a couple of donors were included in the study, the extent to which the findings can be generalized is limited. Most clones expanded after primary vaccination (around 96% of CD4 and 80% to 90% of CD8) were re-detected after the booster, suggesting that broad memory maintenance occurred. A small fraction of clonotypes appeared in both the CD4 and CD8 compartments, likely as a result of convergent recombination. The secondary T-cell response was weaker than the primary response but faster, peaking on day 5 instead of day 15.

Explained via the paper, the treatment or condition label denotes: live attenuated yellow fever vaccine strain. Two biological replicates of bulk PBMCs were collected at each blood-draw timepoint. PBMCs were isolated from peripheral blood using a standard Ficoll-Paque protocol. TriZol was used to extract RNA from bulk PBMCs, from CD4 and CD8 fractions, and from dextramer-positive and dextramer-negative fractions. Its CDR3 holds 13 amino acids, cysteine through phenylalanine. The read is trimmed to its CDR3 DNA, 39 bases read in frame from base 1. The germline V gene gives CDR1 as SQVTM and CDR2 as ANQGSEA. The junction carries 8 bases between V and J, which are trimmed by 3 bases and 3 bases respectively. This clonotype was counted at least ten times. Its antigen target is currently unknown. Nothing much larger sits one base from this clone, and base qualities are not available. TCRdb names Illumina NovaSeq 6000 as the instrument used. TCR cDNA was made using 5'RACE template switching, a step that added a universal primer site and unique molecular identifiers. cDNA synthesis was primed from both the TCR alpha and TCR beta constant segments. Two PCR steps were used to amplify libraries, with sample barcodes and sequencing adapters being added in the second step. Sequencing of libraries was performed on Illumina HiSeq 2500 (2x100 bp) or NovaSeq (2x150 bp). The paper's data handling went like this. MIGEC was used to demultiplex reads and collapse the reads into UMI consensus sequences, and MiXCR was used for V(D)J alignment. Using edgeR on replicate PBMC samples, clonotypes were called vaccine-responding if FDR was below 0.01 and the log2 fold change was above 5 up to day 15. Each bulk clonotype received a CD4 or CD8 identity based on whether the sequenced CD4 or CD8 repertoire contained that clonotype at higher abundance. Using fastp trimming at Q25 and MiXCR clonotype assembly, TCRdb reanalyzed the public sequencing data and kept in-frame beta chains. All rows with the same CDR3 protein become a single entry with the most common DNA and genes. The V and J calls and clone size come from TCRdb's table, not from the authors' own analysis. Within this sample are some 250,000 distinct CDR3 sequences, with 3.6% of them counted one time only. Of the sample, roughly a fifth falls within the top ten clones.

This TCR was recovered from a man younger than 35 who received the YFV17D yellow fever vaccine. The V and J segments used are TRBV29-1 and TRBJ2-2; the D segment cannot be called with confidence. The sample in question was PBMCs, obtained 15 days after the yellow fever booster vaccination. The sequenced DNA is TGCAGCGTTGACAAACTCGACACCGGGGAGCTGTTTTTT. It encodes CSVDKLDTGELFF.